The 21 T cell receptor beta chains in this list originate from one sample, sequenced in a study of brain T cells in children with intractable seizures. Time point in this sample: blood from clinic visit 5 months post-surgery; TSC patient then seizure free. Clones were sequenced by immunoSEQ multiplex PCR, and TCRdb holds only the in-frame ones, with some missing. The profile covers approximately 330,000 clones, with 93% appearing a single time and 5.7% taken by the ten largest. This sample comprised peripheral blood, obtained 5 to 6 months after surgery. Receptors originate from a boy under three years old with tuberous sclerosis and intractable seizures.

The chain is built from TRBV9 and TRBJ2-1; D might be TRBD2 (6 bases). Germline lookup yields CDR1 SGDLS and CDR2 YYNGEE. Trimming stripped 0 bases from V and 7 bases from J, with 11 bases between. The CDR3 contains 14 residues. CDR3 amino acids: CASSVDGSGNEQFF. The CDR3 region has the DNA TGTGCCAGCAGCGTAGACGGGAGCGGGAATGAGCAGTTCTTC.

The chain's CDR3 is CASSYPPTPGDRYTEAFF. The CDR3 DNA is TGTGCCAGCAGCTACCCGCCCACTCCCGGGGACCGGTACACTGAAGCTTTCTTT. The J gene is TRBJ1-1, the V gene TRBV7-9; perhaps TRBD1 as D (5 bases). V was shortened by 4 bases and J by 3 bases, with 24 bases between the two germline ends. The CDR3 has 18 residues. The germline V gene encodes CDR1 SEHNR and CDR2 FQNEAQ (reference sequence).

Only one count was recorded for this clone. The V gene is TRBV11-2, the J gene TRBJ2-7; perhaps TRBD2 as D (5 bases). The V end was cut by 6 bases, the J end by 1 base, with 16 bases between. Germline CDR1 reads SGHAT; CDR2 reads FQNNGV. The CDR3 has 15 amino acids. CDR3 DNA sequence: TGTGCCAGCAGTCAAAACGCACCGGGATCCTACGAGCAGTACTTC. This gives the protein CASSQNAPGSYEQYF.

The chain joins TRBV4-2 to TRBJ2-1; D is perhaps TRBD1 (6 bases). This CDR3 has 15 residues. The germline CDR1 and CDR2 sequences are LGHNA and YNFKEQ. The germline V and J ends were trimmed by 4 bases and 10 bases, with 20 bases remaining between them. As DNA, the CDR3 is TGTGCCAGCAGCCCTATAGGCCCAGGGGAAGGGGAGCAGTTCTTC. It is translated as CASSPIGPGEGEQFF.

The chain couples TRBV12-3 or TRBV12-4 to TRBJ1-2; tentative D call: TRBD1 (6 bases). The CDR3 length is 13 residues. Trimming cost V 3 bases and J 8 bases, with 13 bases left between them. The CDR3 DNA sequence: TGTGCCAGCAGTTTTGGGGCAGGGGAAGGCTACACCTTC. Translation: CASSFGAGEGYTF.

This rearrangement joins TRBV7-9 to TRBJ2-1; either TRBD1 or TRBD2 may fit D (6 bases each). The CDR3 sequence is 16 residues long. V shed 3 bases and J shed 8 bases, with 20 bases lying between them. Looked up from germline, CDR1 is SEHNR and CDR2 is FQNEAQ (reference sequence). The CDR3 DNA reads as TGTGCCAGCAGCTTCCGAATAGGGGGGACGATGGATGAGCAGTTCTTC. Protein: CASSFRIGGTMDEQFF. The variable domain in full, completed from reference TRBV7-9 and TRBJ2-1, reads DTGVSQNPRHKITKRGQNVTFRCDPISEHNRLYWYRQTLGQGPEFLTYFQNEAQLEKSRLLSDRFSAERPKGSFSTLEIQRTEQGDSAMYLCASSFRIGGTMDEQFFGPGTRLTVL.

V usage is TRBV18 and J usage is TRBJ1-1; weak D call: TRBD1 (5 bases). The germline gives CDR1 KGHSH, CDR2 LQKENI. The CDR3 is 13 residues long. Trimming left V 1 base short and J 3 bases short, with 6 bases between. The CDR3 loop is CASSPRGDTEAFF. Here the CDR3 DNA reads TGTGCCAGCTCACCACGGGGGGACACTGAAGCTTTCTTT.

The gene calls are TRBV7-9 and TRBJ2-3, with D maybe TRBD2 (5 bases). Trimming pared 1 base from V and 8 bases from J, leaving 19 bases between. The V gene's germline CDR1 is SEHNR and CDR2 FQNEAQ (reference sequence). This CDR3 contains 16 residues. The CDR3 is CASSLEWRPEVATQYF. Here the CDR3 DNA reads TGTGCCAGCAGCTTAGAATGGAGGCCGGAGGTTGCTACGCAGTATTTT.

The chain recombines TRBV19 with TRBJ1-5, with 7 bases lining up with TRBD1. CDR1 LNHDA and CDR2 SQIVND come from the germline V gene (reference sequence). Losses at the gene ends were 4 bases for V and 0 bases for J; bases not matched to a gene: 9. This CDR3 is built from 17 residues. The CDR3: CASSTLKTGNSNQPQHF. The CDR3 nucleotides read TGTGCCAGTAGTACACTCAAGACAGGGAATAGCAATCAGCCCCAGCATTTT.

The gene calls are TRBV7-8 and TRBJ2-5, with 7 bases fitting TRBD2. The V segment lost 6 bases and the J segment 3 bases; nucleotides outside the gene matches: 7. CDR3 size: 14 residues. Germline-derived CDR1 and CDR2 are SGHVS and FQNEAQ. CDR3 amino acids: CASSFHGTKETQYF. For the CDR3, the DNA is TGTGCCAGCAGTTTCCACGGGACTAAAGAGACCCAGTACTTC.

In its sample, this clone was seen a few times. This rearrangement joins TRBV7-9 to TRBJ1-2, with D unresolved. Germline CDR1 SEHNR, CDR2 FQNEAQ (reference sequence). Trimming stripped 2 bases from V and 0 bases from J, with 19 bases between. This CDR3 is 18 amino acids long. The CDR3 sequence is CASSLKRPAAMTNYGYTF. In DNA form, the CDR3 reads TGTGCCAGCAGCTTAAAGCGTCCGGCAGCAATGACTAACTATGGCTACACCTTC. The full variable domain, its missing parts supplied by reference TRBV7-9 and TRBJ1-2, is DTGVSQNPRHKITKRGQNVTFRCDPISEHNRLYWYRQTLGQGPEFLTYFQNEAQLEKSRLLSDRFSAERPKGSFSTLEIQRTEQGDSAMYLCASSLKRPAAMTNYGYTFGSGTRLTVV.

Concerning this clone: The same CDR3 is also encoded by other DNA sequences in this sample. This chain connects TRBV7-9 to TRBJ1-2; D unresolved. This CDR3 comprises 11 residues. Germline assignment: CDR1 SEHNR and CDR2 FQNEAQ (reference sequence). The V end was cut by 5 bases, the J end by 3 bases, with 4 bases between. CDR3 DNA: TGTGCCAGCAGCAGCGACTATGGCTACACCTTC. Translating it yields CASSSDYGYTF.

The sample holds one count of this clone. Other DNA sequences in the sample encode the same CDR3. In DNA, the CDR3 is TGTGCCAGCAGCCAAGGGGACTCCTCCTACGAGCAGTACTTC. This encodes CASSQGDSSYEQYF. The chain employs TRBV3-1 (or the pseudogene TRBV3-2) and TRBJ2-7; D possibly corresponds to TRBD2 (6 bases). The V gene's germline CDR1 is LGHDT and CDR2 YNNKEL (reference sequence). Trimming stripped 1 base from V and 0 bases from J, with 7 bases between. The CDR3 is 14 residues long.

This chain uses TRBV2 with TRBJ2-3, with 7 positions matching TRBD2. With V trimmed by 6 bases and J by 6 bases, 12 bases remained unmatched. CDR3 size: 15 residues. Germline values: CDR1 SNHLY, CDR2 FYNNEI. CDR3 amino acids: CASRAGVMTVDTQYF. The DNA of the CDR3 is TGTGCCAGCAGGGCGGGGGTGATGACAGTGGATACGCAGTATTTT.

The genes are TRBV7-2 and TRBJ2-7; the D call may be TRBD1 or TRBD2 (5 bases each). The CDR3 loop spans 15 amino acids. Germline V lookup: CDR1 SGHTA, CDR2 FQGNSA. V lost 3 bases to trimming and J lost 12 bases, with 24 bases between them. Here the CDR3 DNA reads TGTGCCAGCAGCTTGGTTGGGGGTCCCAGTGGATTATGGTACTTC. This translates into CASSLVGGPSGLWYF.

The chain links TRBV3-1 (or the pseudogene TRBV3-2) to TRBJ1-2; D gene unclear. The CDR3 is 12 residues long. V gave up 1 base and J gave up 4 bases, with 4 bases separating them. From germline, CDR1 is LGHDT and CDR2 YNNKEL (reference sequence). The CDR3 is CASSQATYGYTF. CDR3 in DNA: TGTGCCAGCAGCCAAGCGACCTATGGCTACACCTTC.

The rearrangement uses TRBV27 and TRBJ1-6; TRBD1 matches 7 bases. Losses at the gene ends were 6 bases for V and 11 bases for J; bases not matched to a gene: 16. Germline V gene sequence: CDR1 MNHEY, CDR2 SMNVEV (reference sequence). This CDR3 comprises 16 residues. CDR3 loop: CASRITNRGRLPPLHF. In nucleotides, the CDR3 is TGTGCCAGCAGGATTACGAACAGGGGCCGACTACCACCCCTCCACTTT.

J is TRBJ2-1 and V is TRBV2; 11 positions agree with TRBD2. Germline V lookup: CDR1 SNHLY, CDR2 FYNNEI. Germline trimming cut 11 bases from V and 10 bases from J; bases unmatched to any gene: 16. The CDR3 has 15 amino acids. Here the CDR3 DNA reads TGTGCCGGGGATTTAGCGGGAGGGCCCGTTTTGGAGCAGTTCTTC. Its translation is CAGDLAGGPVLEQFF. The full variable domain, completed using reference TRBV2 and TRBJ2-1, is EPEVTQTPSHQVTQMGQEVILRCVPISNHLYFYWYRQILGQKVEFLVSFYNNEISEKSEIFDDQFSVERPDGSNFTLKIRSTKLEDSAMYFCAGDLAGGPVLEQFFGPGTRLTVL.

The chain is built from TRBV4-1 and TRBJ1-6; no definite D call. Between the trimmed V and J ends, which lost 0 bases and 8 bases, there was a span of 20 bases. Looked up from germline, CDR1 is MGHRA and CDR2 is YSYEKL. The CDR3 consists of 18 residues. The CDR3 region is CASSQDTDTQRGHSPLHF. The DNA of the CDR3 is TGCGCCAGCAGCCAAGATACAGACACGCAGAGAGGGCATTCACCCCTCCACTTT.

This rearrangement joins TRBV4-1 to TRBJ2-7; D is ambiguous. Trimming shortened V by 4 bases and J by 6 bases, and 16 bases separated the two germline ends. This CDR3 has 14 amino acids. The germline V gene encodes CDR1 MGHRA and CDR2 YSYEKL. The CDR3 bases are TGCGCCAGCAGCCCCGGATTAAAAGGGCGCGAGCAGTACTTC. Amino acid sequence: CASSPGLKGREQYF.

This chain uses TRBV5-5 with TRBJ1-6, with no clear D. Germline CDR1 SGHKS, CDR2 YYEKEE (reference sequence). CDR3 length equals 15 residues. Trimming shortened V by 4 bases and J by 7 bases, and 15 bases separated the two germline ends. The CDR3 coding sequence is TGTGCCAGCAGCCCCCAGACCCAGATAAATTCACCCCTCCACTTT. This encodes CASSPQTQINSPLHF.